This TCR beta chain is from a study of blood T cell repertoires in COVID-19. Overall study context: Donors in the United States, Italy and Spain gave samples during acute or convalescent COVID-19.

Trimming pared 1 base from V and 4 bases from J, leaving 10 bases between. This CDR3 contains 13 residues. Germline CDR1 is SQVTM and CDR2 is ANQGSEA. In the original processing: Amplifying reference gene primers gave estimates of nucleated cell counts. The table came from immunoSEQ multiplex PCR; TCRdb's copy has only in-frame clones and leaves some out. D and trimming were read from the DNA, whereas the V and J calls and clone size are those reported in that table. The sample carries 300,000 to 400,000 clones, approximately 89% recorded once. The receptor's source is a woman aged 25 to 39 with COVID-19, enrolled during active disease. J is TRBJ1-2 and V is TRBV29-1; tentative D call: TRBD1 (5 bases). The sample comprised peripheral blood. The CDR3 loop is CSVEGGRAYGYTF. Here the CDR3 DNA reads TGCAGCGTTGAAGGGGGCAGGGCCTATGGCTACACCTTC.